The rows below give T cell receptor beta chains drawn from one sample of a study of cytomegalovirus exposure and HLA in healthy donors. TCRdb's copy holds only in-frame clones and misses some; the assay was immunoSEQ multiplex PCR. The sample records 90,000 to 150,000 clones, around 79% being singletons. The source material was PBMCs. Receptors originate from a middle-aged woman in good health and CMV-seronegative. CDR3s leave out the opening cysteine and the closing phenylalanine or tryptophan. D genes are given only for firm matches.

CDR3 protein	D gene	J gene	V gene
ASSQSQGGSYEQY	NA	TRBJ2-7	TRBV23-1
ASSIRTGSNEQF	TRBD1	TRBJ2-1	TRBV19
ASTKGQGDTEAF	TRBD1	TRBJ1-1	TRBV2
AWSVRGNEQF	NA	TRBJ2-1	TRBV30
SAIGGYEQY	NA	NA	TRBV29-1
ASSDGQGEETQY	TRBD1	TRBJ2-5	TRBV6-1
ASSDLGRGGREQF	TRBD2	TRBJ2-1	TRBV2
ASQGQGAAATQY	TRBD1	TRBJ2-3	TRBV28
ASSFYGTGTDTQY	TRBD1	TRBJ2-3	TRBV5-6
ASRTGESTEAF	TRBD1	TRBJ1-1	TRBV19
ASSLAGQGSGYT	TRBD1	TRBJ1-2	TRBV5-1
ASSLEADQPQH	NA	TRBJ1-5	TRBV11-2
ASSQDSEQGAVGYT	TRBD1	TRBJ1-2	TRBV4-2
ASSSGQGYGYT	TRBD1	TRBJ1-2	TRBV7-3
ASSWTRGGGAEKLF	NA	TRBJ1-4	TRBV5-1
ASSSRLAGVSMATQY	TRBD2	TRBJ2-5	TRBV7-2
SVETSGQYEQY	NA	TRBJ2-7	TRBV29-1
ASSFGGVRSPLH	NA	TRBJ1-6	TRBV5-4
ASSVRDIYEQY	NA	TRBJ2-7	TRBV7-9
ASSAKLGNTIY	NA	TRBJ1-3	TRBV9
ASSQRTGWGYT	TRBD1	TRBJ1-2	TRBV14
AWSGSGEKLF	NA	TRBJ1-4	TRBV30
SVDQLGGHGQF	TRBD1	TRBJ2-1	TRBV29-1
ASSLGEVEETQY	NA	TRBJ2-5	TRBV5-1
ASSQGRRAGLTYGYT	NA	TRBJ1-2	TRBV4-3
ASSLEGQTEAF	NA	TRBJ1-1	TRBV5-1
ASSLSTGAWVNTGELF	TRBD1	TRBJ2-2	TRBV7-3
AGGVSGETQY	TRBD2	TRBJ2-5	TRBV7-9
ASSTRAKGSNQPQH	NA	TRBJ1-5	TRBV27
ASSDGATGSYEQY	NA	TRBJ2-7	TRBV6-1
ASSSGGGIYEQY	TRBD2	TRBJ2-7	TRBV13
ASSSGQQETQY	TRBD1	TRBJ2-5	TRBV28
ASSYLRGEQY	NA	TRBJ2-7	TRBV6-5